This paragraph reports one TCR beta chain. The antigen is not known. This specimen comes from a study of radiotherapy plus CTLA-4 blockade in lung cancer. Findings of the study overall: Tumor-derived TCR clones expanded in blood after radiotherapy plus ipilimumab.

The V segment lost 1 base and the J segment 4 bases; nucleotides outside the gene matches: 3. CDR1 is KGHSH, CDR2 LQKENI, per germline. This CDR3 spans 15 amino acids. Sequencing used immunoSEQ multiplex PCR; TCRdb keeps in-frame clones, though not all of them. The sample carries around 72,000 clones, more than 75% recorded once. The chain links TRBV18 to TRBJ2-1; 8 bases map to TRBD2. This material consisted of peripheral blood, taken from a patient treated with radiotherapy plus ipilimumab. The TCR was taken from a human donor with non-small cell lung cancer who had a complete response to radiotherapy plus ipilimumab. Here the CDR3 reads CASSPQREGYNEQFF. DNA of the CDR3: TGTGCCAGCTCACCACAACGGGAGGGGTACAATGAGCAGTTCTTC.